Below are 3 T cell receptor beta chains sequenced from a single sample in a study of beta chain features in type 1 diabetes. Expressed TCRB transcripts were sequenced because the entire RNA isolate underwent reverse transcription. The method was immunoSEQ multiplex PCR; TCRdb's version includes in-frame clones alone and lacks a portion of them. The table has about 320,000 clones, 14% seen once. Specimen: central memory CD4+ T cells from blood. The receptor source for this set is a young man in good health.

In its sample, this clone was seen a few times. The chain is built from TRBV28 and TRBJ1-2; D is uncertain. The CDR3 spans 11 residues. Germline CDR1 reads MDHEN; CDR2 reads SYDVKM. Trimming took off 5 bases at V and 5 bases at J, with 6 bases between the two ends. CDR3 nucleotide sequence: TGTGCCAGCAGTACTACTTATGGCTACACCTTC. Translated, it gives CASSTTYGYTF.

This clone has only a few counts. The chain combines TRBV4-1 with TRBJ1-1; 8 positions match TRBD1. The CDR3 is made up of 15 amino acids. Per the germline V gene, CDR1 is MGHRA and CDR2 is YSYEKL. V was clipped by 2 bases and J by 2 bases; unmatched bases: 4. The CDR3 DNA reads TGCGCCAGCAGCCAAATCCAGGGGGCTAACACTGAAGCTTTCTTT. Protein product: CASSQIQGANTEAFF.

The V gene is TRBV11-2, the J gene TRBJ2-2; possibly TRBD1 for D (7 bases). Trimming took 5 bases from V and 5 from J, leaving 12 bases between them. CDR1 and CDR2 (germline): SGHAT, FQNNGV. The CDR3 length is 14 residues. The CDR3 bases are TGTGCCAGCAGCGGAGGGACAGTTACCGGGGAGCTGTTTTTT. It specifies CASSGGTVTGELFF.